The 18 T cell receptor beta chains given below trace back to one sample, sequenced in a study of CXCR3-negative and CXCR3-positive naive CD8 T cells. TRB cDNA was prepared as libraries by UMI-labeled 5' RACE. After re-calling the 5' RACE reads, TCRdb lists one entry per CDR3 protein, DNA absent. The sample table includes approximately 66,000 distinct CDR3 sequences. The specimen sequenced was naive CXCR3- CD8+ T cells from blood. Indicated subset: CD45RO-CCR7+CD27+CD95- naive CD8+ T cells lacking CXCR3 (TNR3-). These receptors were obtained from a human donor in good health. Some clones in this sample may be carry-over from other donors' samples.

The rearrangement links TRBV7-6 to TRBJ2-7; lacking DNA, the TRBD2 call made by TCRdb goes unchecked. Looked up from germline, CDR1 is SGHVS and CDR2 is FNYEAQ. The CDR3 is made up of 15 amino acids. CDR3 sequence: CASSPQGGMKNEQYF.

This chain connects TRBV28 to TRBJ2-3; with no DNA, the TCRdb D assignment of TRBD1 cannot be verified. Germline values: CDR1 MDHEN, CDR2 SYDVKM. This CDR3 spans 13 amino acids. CDR3 in amino acids: CASRKSPGDTQYF.

The chain carries TRBV4-1 and TRBJ1-1; checking the TCRdb D call of TRBD1 is not possible without DNA. Germline lookup yields CDR1 MGHRA and CDR2 YSYEKL. The CDR3 sequence is 15 residues long. The CDR3 protein is CASSQTWGQGTEAFF.

The rearrangement links TRBV10-3 to TRBJ2-7; with no DNA, the TCRdb D assignment of TRBD2 cannot be verified. CDR3 length: 16 residues. The germline V gene encodes CDR1 ENHRY and CDR2 SYGVKD. The CDR3 region is CAISESEGLLSYEQYF.

CDR3 amino acids: CASTDVERSSTDTQYF. The chain uses TRBV12-3 or TRBV12-4 and TRBJ2-3. The CDR3 is 16 amino acids.

This chain uses TRBV20-1 with TRBJ1-2; TCRdb proposes TRBD1, but this gene call is untestable without DNA. The CDR3 covers 14 residues. Germline loops: CDR1 DFQATT, CDR2 SNEGSKA (reference sequence). This CDR3 is CSASFRQDNYGYTF.

This chain uses TRBV20-1 with TRBJ2-7; without DNA, the TCRdb call of TRBD1 cannot be checked. This CDR3 is built from 12 residues. Germline CDR1 is DFQATT and CDR2 is SNEGSKA (reference sequence). CDR3 in amino acids: CSALSGGHEQYF.

The chain combines TRBV29-1 with TRBJ1-2; TCRdb names TRBD1, which stays unverified in the absence of DNA. This CDR3 region has 14 residues. CDR1 and CDR2 (germline): SQVTM, ANQGSEA. CDR3 protein: CSVAAIGVEDGYTF.

J is TRBJ2-5 and V is TRBV5-1; TCRdb picks TRBD1, but there is no DNA to check that call. The CDR3 runs 14 residues. Germline CDR1 SGHRS, CDR2 YFSETQ. CDR3 loop: CASSLGFGGETQYF.

The CDR3 reads CASSPALSEQYF. V and J are TRBV7-2 and TRBJ2-7; the D gene TCRdb calls, TRBD2, cannot be checked with no DNA. The CDR3 consists of 12 residues. Germline CDR1 reads SGHTA; CDR2 reads FQGNSA.

The chain employs TRBV25-1 and TRBJ1-2. Germline loops: CDR1 MGHDK, CDR2 SYGVNS. The CDR3 has 16 amino acids. CDR3 protein: CASSEYTTGPNYGYAF.

The V call is TRBV10-3, the J call TRBJ1-3; TCRdb's assignment of TRBD1 cannot be checked, as there is no DNA. There are 15 residues in the CDR3. CDR1 and CDR2 from the germline V gene are ENHRY and SYGVKD. The CDR3 protein is CAISTDRAAGNTIYF.

This chain connects TRBV6-6 to TRBJ2-2; TCRdb's assignment of TRBD1 cannot be checked, as there is no DNA. This CDR3 region has 14 residues. Germline-derived CDR1 and CDR2 are MNHNY and SVGAGI (reference sequence). CDR3 loop: CASSARENTGELFF.

This chain joins TRBV14 and TRBJ2-3. The V gene's germline CDR1 is SGHDN and CDR2 FVKESK. The CDR3 sequence is 16 residues long. CDR3 residues: CASSHILAGGTDTQYF.

This chain uses TRBV27 with TRBJ2-7; lacking DNA, the TRBD2 call made by TCRdb goes unchecked. Germline-derived CDR1 and CDR2 are MNHEY and SMNVEV (reference sequence). The CDR3 length is 15 residues. This CDR3 reads CASSPLALSPYEQYF.

The gene calls are TRBV7-9 and TRBJ1-2. The CDR3 runs 13 residues. CDR1 is SEHNR and CDR2 is FQNEAQ in the germline V gene (reference sequence). This CDR3 is CASSFAGNYGYTF.

The rearrangement links TRBV7-8 to TRBJ1-4; the TRBD1 assignment by TCRdb is unverifiable without DNA. Germline V CDR1 and CDR2: SGHVS, FQNEAQ. The CDR3 contains 15 residues. CDR3 amino acids: CASSLGDRRNEKLFF.

The rearrangement links TRBV7-2 to TRBJ2-1; TCRdb designates TRBD1, a call that cannot be tested without DNA. The CDR3 length is 14 residues. Germline CDR1 SGHTA, CDR2 FQGNSA. CDR3: CASSDGTIYNEQFF.